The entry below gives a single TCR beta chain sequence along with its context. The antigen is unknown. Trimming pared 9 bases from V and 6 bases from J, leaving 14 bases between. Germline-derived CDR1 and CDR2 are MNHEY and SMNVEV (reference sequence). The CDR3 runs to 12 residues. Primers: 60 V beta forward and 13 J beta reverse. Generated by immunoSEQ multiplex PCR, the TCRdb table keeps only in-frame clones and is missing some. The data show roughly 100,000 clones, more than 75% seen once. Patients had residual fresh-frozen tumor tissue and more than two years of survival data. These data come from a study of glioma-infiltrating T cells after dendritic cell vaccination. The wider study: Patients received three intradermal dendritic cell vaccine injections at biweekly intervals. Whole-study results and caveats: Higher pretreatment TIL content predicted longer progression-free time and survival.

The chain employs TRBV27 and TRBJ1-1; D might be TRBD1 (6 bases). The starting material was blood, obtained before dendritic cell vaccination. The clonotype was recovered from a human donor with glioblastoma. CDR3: CARKQGGSEAFF. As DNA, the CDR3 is TGTGCCAGGAAACAGGGCGGGTCTGAAGCTTTCTTT.